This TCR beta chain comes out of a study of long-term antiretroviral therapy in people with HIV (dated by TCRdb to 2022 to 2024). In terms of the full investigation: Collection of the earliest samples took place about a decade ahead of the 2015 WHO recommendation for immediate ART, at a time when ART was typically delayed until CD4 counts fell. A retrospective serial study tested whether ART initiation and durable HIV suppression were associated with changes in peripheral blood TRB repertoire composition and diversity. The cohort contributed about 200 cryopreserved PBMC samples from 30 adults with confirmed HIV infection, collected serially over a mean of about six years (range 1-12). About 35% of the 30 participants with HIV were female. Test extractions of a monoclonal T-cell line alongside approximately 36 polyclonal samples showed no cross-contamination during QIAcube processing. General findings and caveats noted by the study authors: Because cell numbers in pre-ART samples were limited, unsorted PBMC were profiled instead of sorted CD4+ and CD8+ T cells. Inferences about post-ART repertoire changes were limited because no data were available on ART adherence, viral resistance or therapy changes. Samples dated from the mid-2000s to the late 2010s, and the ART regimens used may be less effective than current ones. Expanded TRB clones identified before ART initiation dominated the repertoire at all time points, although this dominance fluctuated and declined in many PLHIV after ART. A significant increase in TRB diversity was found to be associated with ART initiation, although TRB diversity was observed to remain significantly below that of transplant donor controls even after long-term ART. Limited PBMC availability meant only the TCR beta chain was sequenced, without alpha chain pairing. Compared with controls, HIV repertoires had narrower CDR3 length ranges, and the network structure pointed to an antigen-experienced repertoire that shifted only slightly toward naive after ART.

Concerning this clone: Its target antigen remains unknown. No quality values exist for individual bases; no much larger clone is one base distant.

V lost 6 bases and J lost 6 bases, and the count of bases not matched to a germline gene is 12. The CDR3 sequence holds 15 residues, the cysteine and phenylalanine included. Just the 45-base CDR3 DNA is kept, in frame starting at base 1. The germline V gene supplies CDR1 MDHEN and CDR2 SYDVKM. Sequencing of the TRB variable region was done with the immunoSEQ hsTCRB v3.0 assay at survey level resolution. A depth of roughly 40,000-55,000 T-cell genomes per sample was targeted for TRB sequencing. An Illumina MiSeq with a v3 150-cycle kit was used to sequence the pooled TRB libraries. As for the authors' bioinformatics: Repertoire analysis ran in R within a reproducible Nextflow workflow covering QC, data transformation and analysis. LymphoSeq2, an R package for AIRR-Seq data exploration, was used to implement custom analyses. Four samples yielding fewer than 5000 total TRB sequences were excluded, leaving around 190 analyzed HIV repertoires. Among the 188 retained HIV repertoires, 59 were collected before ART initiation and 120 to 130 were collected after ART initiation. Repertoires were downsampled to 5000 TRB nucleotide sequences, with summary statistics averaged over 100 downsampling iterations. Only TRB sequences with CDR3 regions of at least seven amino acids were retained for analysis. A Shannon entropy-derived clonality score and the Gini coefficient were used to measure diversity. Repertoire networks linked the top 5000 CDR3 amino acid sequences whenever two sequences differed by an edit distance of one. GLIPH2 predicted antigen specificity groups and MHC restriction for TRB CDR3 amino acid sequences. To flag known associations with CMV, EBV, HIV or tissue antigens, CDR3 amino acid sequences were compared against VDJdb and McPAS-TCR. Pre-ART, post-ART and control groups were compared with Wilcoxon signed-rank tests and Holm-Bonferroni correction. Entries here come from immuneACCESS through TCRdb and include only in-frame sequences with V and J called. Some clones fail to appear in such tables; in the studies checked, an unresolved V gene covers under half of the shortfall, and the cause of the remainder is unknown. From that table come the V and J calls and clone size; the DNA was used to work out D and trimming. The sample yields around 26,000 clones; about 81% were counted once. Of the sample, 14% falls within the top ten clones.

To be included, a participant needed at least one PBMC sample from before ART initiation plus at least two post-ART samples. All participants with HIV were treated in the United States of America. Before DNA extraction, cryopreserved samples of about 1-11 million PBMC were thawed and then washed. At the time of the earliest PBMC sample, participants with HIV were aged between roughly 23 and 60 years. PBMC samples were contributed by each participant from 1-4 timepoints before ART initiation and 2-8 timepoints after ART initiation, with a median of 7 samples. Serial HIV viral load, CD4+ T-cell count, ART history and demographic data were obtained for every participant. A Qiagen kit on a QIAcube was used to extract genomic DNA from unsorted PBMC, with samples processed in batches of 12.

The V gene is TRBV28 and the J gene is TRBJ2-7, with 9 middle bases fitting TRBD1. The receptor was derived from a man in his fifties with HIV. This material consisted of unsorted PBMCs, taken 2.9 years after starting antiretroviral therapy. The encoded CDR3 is CASRTRDRERGEQYF. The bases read TGTGCCAGCAGAACCAGGGACAGGGAGAGGGGCGAGCAGTACTTC.